These 26 T cell receptor beta chains were all obtained from the same sample, sequenced in a study of blood T cell repertoires in COVID-19. TCRdb's copy holds only in-frame clones and misses some; the assay was immunoSEQ multiplex PCR. Of tens of thousands of clones in the sample, 75% to 90% are singletons; the top ten hold roughly 13%. The sequenced material came from peripheral blood. All receptors come from a man between 65 and 85 years old with active or convalescent COVID-19.

The chain joins TRBV12-3 or TRBV12-4 to TRBJ2-2; D uncertain. V was trimmed by 5 bases and J by 1 base, leaving 5 bases between them. The CDR3 length is 13 residues. CDR3 nucleotides: TGTGCCAGCAGTCCCTGGAACACCGGGGAGCTGTTTTTT. Amino acids: CASSPWNTGELFF.

CDR3 amino acids: CATSDTGSQETQYF. CDR3 in DNA: TGTGCCACCAGTGATACAGGGTCCCAAGAGACCCAGTACTTC. V gene TRBV24-1 combines with J gene TRBJ2-5; D is possibly TRBD1 (6 bases). Trimming took off 3 bases at V and 1 base at J, with 8 bases between the two ends. This CDR3 spans 14 amino acids. Germline CDR1 reads KGHDR; CDR2 reads SFDVKD.

This clone is a singleton in its sample. The rearrangement uses TRBV5-1 and TRBJ2-3, with D possibly being TRBD2 (5 bases). The CDR3 runs to 16 residues. V lost 4 bases, J lost 0 bases, and 15 bases lay in between. Germline CDR1 is SGHRS and CDR2 is YFSETQ. The CDR3 reads CASSHSDYPSTDTQYF. CDR3 sequence (DNA): TGCGCCAGCAGCCATTCAGACTACCCAAGCACAGATACGCAGTATTTT.

The chain joins TRBV28 to TRBJ2-2; weak D call: TRBD2 (6 bases). Germline V lookup: CDR1 MDHEN, CDR2 SYDVKM. The CDR3 extends over 15 amino acids. Trimming removed 4 bases at V and 5 bases at J, with 14 bases between. Here the CDR3 reads CASSWDSGWTGELFF. Written as DNA, the CDR3 is TGTGCCAGCAGTTGGGATAGCGGATGGACCGGGGAGCTGTTTTTT.

The V call is TRBV18, the J call TRBJ2-7; 8 nucleotides align to TRBD1. Germline V gene lookup returns CDR1 KGHSH and CDR2 LQKENI. This CDR3 has 15 amino acids. V shed 3 bases, J shed 2 bases, and the junction held 6 bases outside the gene matches. The chain's CDR3 is CASSPTGTGTYEQYF. The CDR3 nucleotides read TGTGCCAGCTCACCTACCGGGACAGGAACCTACGAGCAGTACTTC.

The gene calls are TRBV5-1 and TRBJ2-3; 13 nucleotides align to TRBD2. J lost 4 bases, V lost 4 bases, and 3 bases had no gene match. Germline loops: CDR1 SGHRS, CDR2 YFSETQ. There are 15 residues in the CDR3. CDR3 nucleotide sequence: TGCGCCAGCAGCCAACTAGCGGGAGGGCCAGATACGCAGTATTTT. As protein: CASSQLAGGPDTQYF.

This rearrangement joins TRBV24-1 to TRBJ2-2; D might be TRBD2 (6 bases). This CDR3 is built from 18 residues. Between the trimmed V and J ends, which lost 5 bases and 0 bases, there was a span of 18 bases. Germline CDR1 is KGHDR and CDR2 is SFDVKD. DNA of the CDR3: TGTGCCACCAGTGGAGAATTCGCGTCGGGGGCGAACACCGGGGAGCTGTTTTTT. This sequence encodes CATSGEFASGANTGELFF.

This rearrangement joins TRBV24-1 to TRBJ1-5; D is ambiguous. The CDR3 has 15 residues. Trimming took off 0 bases at V and 9 bases at J, with 14 bases between the two ends. Germline-derived CDR1 and CDR2 are KGHDR and SFDVKD. In nucleotides, the CDR3 is TGTGCCACCAGTGATTTGCATCTGGAGGGTCCGCCCCAGCATTTT. Its translation is CATSDLHLEGPPQHF.

This chain uses TRBV2 with TRBJ1-1, with D possibly matching TRBD1 (5 bases). Trimming took off 3 bases at V and 5 bases at J, with 13 bases between the two ends. CDR3 size: 14 residues. Germline loops: CDR1 SNHLY, CDR2 FYNNEI. This chain's CDR3 is CASSELTRVTEAFF. The CDR3 nucleotides read TGTGCCAGCAGTGAGCTTACCAGGGTGACTGAAGCTTTCTTT. The whole variable domain, remainder taken from reference TRBV2 and TRBJ1-1, is EPEVTQTPSHQVTQMGQEVILRCVPISNHLYFYWYRQILGQKVEFLVSFYNNEISEKSEIFDDQFSVERPDGSNFTLKIRSTKLEDSAMYFCASSELTRVTEAFFGQGTRLTVV.

In its sample, this clone was seen a few times. The chain recombines TRBV5-1 with TRBJ1-1, with D possibly being TRBD1 (5 bases). The CDR3 length is 14 residues. Germline values: CDR1 SGHRS, CDR2 YFSETQ. V was pared by 0 bases and J by 6 bases, with 12 bases between. CDR3 sequence (DNA): TGCGCCAGCAGCTTGGGAGGAGGGGCCGCTGAAGCTTTCTTT. This encodes CASSLGGGAAEAFF.

The rearrangement uses TRBV2 and TRBJ2-5, with TRBD1 identical over 9 bases. This CDR3 region has 15 residues. V lost 7 bases and J lost 5; bases outside the gene matches: 11. Germline V gene sequence: CDR1 SNHLY, CDR2 FYNNEI. DNA of the CDR3: TGTGCCAGCAAAATAACAGGGGGCTTGAGGGAGACCCAGTACTTC. Translated: CASKITGGLRETQYF. Drawing the rest from reference TRBV2 and TRBJ2-5, the complete variable domain is EPEVTQTPSHQVTQMGQEVILRCVPISNHLYFYWYRQILGQKVEFLVSFYNNEISEKSEIFDDQFSVERPDGSNFTLKIRSTKLEDSAMYFCASKITGGLRETQYFGPGTRLLVL.

The genes are TRBV9 and TRBJ2-1; 9 positions match TRBD2. The CDR3 runs 15 residues. The trim removed 2 bases at V and 8 bases at J, leaving 8 bases unmatched. Germline V gives CDR1 SGDLS, CDR2 YYNGEE. The CDR3 DNA follows: TGTGCCAGCAGCGTTGGTAGCGGGAGTGTCGATGAGCAGTTCTTC. It encodes CASSVGSGSVDEQFF.

The V call is TRBV19, the J call TRBJ1-2; tentatively, D is TRBD1 (6 bases). CDR3 size: 15 residues. Trimming cost V 7 bases and J 4 bases, with 19 bases left between them. Germline V lookup: CDR1 LNHDA, CDR2 SQIVND (reference sequence). The CDR3 is CASNQGQGLSYGYTF. The DNA of the CDR3 is TGTGCCAGTAACCAAGGCCAGGGGCTCTCCTATGGCTACACCTTC.

This chain uses TRBV28 with TRBJ1-2, with D possibly matching TRBD1 (6 bases). The CDR3 is 13 residues long. Germline CDR1 and CDR2: MDHEN and SYDVKM. V lost 6 bases and J lost 4, with 12 bases in between. In DNA, the CDR3 is TGTGCCAGCAGCTCCGGACAGATCTATGGCTACACCTTC. The encoded protein is CASSSGQIYGYTF.

The genes are TRBV18 and TRBJ1-1; TRBD1 agrees at 8 bases. Germline CDR1 reads KGHSH; CDR2 reads LQKENI. V dropped 3 bases and J dropped 7; count of bases not matched to a gene: 16. This CDR3 has 17 amino acids. CDR3 residues: CASSPPSMYGTGYEAFF. As DNA, the CDR3 is TGTGCCAGCTCACCCCCCTCCATGTACGGGACAGGCTATGAAGCTTTCTTT. The entire variable domain, with the rest obtained from reference TRBV18 and TRBJ1-1, is as follows: NAGVMQNPRHLVRRRGQEARLRCSPMKGHSHVYWYRQLPEEGLKFMVYLQKENIIDESGMPKERFSAEFPKEGPSILRIQQVVRGDSAAYFCASSPPSMYGTGYEAFFGQGTRLTVV.

J is TRBJ2-7 and V is TRBV28; the match to TRBD1 covers 10 bases. The J segment lost 1 base and the V segment lost 9 bases, leaving 9 bases of the junction unmatched. CDR1 and CDR2 from the germline V gene are MDHEN and SYDVKM. The CDR3 loop spans 15 amino acids. The CDR3 is CASLRRTGGSYEQYF. As DNA, the CDR3 is TGTGCCAGTCTCCGCAGGACAGGGGGGTCCTACGAGCAGTACTTC. Full variable domain (remainder filled in from reference TRBV28 and TRBJ2-7): DVKVTQSSRYLVKRTGEKVFLECVQDMDHENMFWYRQDPGLGLRLIYFSYDVKMKEKGDIPEGYSVSREKKERFSLILESASTNQTSMYLCASLRRTGGSYEQYFGPGTRLTVT.

The chain joins TRBV28 to TRBJ1-2; D unclear. CDR3 length: 14 amino acids. Germline lookup yields CDR1 MDHEN and CDR2 SYDVKM. V lost 6 bases and J lost 5, with 16 bases in between. CDR3 nucleotide sequence: TGTGCCAGCAGCCCCCCGCGCCCCAAATATGGCTACACCTTC. It specifies CASSPPRPKYGYTF.

This chain joins TRBV9 and TRBJ2-5; 7 bases align to TRBD1. The CDR3 contains 17 residues. CDR1 and CDR2 from the germline V gene are SGDLS and YYNGEE. V lost 4 bases to trimming and J lost 5 bases; unmatched junction nucleotides: 17. The CDR3 coding sequence is TGTGCCAGCAGCCCTGGGACAGTTCCGTTAGGTTTCGAGACCCAGTACTTC. Residues: CASSPGTVPLGFETQYF.

The V gene is TRBV11-3, the J gene TRBJ1-5; TRBD1 aligns across 8 bases. This CDR3 contains 14 residues. With 6 bases clipped from V and 4 bases from J, the junction kept 5 bases outside the gene matches. The V gene's germline CDR1 is SGHNT and CDR2 YENEEA. In DNA, the CDR3 is TGTGCCAGCAGGGGAGGACAGGGAAATCAGCCCCAGCATTTT. It yields the protein CASRGGQGNQPQHF.

The chain couples TRBV27 to TRBJ2-6; TRBD2 matches 10 bases. V trimming: 7 bases; J trimming: 0 bases; junction bases outside the gene matches: 9. From germline, CDR1 is MNHEY and CDR2 SMNVEV (reference sequence). The CDR3 extends over 18 amino acids. The CDR3 protein is CASMKLLAGTSGANVLTF. CDR3 sequence (DNA): TGTGCCAGCATGAAGTTACTAGCGGGAACCTCTGGGGCCAACGTCCTGACTTTC.

This clone was seen a few times. The V call is TRBV6-2 or TRBV6-3, the J call TRBJ2-3; 8 bases match TRBD1. V lost 6 bases to trimming and J lost 0 bases; unmatched junction nucleotides: 5. The CDR3 has 15 amino acids. The germline V gene has CDR1 MNHEY and CDR2 SVGEGT. The CDR3 sequence: CASSYRDRSTDTQYF. The CDR3 nucleotides read TGTGCCAGCAGCTATAGGGACAGGAGCACAGATACGCAGTATTTT.

This chain joins TRBV5-6 and TRBJ2-1; 8 bases line up with TRBD2. Per germline, CDR1 SGHDT and CDR2 YYEEEE. The CDR3 is 15 residues long. After removal of 4 bases from V and 3 bases from J, the junction contained 6 bases not matched to a gene. The chain's CDR3 is CASSPGLGGYNEQFF. In nucleotides, the CDR3 is TGTGCCAGCAGCCCGGGACTAGGGGGCTACAATGAGCAGTTCTTC.

Here the CDR3 DNA reads TGTGCCAGCAGTTCCCAGGCAGATACGCAGTATTTT. Its protein is CASSSQADTQYF. The chain carries TRBV27 and TRBJ2-3; D not certain. The CDR3 sequence is 12 residues long. CDR1 and CDR2 (germline): MNHEY, SMNVEV (reference sequence). The V end lost 4 bases, the J end lost 4 bases, and 6 bases lay between the germline ends.

The chain carries TRBV28 and TRBJ1-1; 7 positions match TRBD1. Looked up from germline, CDR1 is MDHEN and CDR2 is SYDVKM. The CDR3 is 15 residues long. J was trimmed by 5 bases and V by 7 bases; bases with no gene match: 13. The CDR3 DNA reads as TGTGCCAGCACCCCCTCGGACAGGATCTCAACTGAAGCTTTCTTT. Translating it yields CASTPSDRISTEAFF. Complete variable domain (other parts from reference TRBV28 and TRBJ1-1): DVKVTQSSRYLVKRTGEKVFLECVQDMDHENMFWYRQDPGLGLRLIYFSYDVKMKEKGDIPEGYSVSREKKERFSLILESASTNQTSMYLCASTPSDRISTEAFFGQGTRLTVV.

The J gene is TRBJ2-2, the V gene TRBV19, with 8 bases identical to TRBD2. The CDR3 sequence is 18 residues long. CDR1 and CDR2 from the germline V gene are LNHDA and SQIVND (reference sequence). The V segment lost 2 bases and the J segment 6 bases; nucleotides outside the gene matches: 14. CDR3 sequence (DNA): TGTGCCAGTAGTATAATCTCCCTCGGGAGGGAGAAGGCCGGGGAGCTGTTTTTT. This encodes CASSIISLGREKAGELFF.

The gene calls are TRBV9 and TRBJ2-7; possibly TRBD1 for D (6 bases). From germline, CDR1 is SGDLS and CDR2 YYNGEE. This CDR3 contains 15 residues. The germline V and J ends were trimmed by 3 bases and 2 bases, with 15 bases remaining between them. The CDR3 sequence: CASSGASRQAYEQYF. CDR3 sequence (DNA): TGTGCCAGCAGCGGTGCCTCACGACAGGCCTACGAGCAGTACTTC.